Listed below are T cell receptor beta chains from one sample, sequenced in a study of blood T cell repertoires in COVID-19. Some clones are missing from TCRdb's copy, which holds only in-frame ones; the method was immunoSEQ multiplex PCR. The sample has 200,000 or so clones, 70% to 90% seen once. Sequencing was done on a sample of peripheral blood. The receptors were gathered from a woman in her thirties or forties who had recovered from COVID-19. Each CDR3 is given with its conserved first and last residue. Each record gives: CDR3 length, V gene, J gene, CDR3 protein.

>15|TRBV19|TRBJ1-1
CASSIGGRYGTEAFF
>15|TRBV6-2/TRBV6-3|TRBJ2-3
CASSFSGSGAGTQYF
>14|TRBV19|TRBJ2-3
CASSRDRGGDTQYF
>17|TRBV28|TRBJ2-1
CASSFRTSGFSYNEQFF
>14|TRBV3-1/TRBV3-2|TRBJ1-1
CASSYRQGNTEAFF
>14|TRBV27|TRBJ2-2
CASRPAGSPGELFF
>12|TRBV3-1/TRBV3-2|TRBJ1-2
CASSPGNYGYTF
>13|TRBV12-3/TRBV12-4|TRBJ1-1
CASRSIDSREAFF
>17|TRBV5-1|TRBJ2-2
CASSPRLAGGSGGELFF
>14|TRBV4-1|TRBJ1-5
CASSQPTGNQPQHF
>15|TRBV7-2|TRBJ2-7
CASSLEAAGEGEQYF
>14|TRBV5-1|TRBJ2-3
CASSDRQGADTQYF
>18|TRBV9|TRBJ2-5
CASSPGLAGGVKQETQYF
>17|TRBV28|TRBJ1-3
CASSFRITQGAGNTIYF
>12|TRBV5-1|TRBJ1-1
CASGQGNTEAFF
>16|TRBV18|TRBJ1-5
CASSPRGTGEDQPQHF
>14|TRBV27|TRBJ2-2
CASNPGLNTGELFF
>15|TRBV19|TRBJ2-5
CASSILAGGPETQYF
>17|TRBV3-1/TRBV3-2|TRBJ2-2
CASSQVWAKANTGELFF
>15|TRBV5-4|TRBJ2-5
CASSPSGTVRETQYF